This T cell receptor beta chain was documented in a study of graft-versus-host responses after intestinal transplantation. Study in general: Tacrolimus and steroids were given for about 3 years to all recipients after anti-thymocyte globulin induction. Findings and limits, study-wide: Some GvH clones appeared in ileal mucosa or blood before recipient bone marrow.

Concerning this clone itself: Antigen specificity is unknown.

Sequenced by immunoSEQ multiplex PCR; TCRdb stores in-frame clones only, minus some. The sample has 100,000 or so clones; 85% to 95% are singletons. V lost 8 bases, J lost 3 bases, and 22 bases lay in between. The CDR3 has 17 residues. Per germline, CDR1 MNHEY and CDR2 SMNVEV (reference sequence). The sequencing used unstimulated CD8+ T cells sorted from spleen or lymph node cells, collected before intestinal transplant. The receptor was derived from a human donor who received an intestinal transplant. This chain connects TRBV27 to TRBJ1-4; perhaps TRBD1 as D (5 bases). CDR3 sequence reads: CASRPGGNWLANEKLFF. The CDR3 coding sequence is TGTGCCAGCCGGCCGGGGGGGAACTGGTTAGCTAATGAAAAACTGTTTTTT.